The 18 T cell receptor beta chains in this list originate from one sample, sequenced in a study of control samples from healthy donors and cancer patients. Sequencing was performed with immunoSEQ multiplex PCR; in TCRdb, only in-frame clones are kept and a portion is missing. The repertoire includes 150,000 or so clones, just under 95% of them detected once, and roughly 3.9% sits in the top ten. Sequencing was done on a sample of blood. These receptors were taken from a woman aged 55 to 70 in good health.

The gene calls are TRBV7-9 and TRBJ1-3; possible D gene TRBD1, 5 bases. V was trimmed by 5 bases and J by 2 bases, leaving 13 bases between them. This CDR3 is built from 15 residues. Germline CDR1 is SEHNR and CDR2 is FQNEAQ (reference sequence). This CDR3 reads CASSLVWGAGNTIYF. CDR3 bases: TGTGCCAGCAGCCTCGTATGGGGGGCTGGAAACACCATATATTTT.

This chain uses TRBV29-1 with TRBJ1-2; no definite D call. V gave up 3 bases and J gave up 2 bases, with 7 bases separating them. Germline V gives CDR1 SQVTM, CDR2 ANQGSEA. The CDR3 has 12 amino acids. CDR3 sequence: CSVDGQNYGYTF. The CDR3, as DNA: TGCAGCGTTGACGGGCAGAACTATGGCTACACCTTC.

Here the CDR3 reads CASSLMAGGYNEQFF. The CDR3 DNA is TGTGCCAGCAGCCTTATGGCGGGGGGCTACAATGAGCAGTTCTTC. The chain links TRBV11-3 to TRBJ2-1, with 8 bases aligning to TRBD2. The CDR3 covers 15 residues. J was trimmed by 3 bases and V by 5 bases; bases with no gene match: 6. Germline CDR1 is SGHNT and CDR2 is YENEEA.

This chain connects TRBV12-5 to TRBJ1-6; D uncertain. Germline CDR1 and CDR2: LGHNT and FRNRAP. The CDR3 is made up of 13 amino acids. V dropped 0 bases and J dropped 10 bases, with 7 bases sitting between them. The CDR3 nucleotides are TGTGCTAGTGGTTTGGTGGGGAGATCACCCCTCCACTTT. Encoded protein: CASGLVGRSPLHF.

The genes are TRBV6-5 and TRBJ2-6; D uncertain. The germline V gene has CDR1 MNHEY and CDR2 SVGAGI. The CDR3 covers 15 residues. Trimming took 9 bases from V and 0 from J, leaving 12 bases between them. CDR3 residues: CASLDLSSGANVLTF. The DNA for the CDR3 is TGTGCCAGTTTGGACCTAAGCTCTGGGGCCAACGTCCTGACTTTC.

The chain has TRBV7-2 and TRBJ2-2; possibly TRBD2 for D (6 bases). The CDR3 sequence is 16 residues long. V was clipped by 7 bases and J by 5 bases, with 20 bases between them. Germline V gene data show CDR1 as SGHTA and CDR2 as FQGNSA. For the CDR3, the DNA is TGTGCCAGCAAGTATCGTAGCGGAGAGATAACCGGGGAGCTGTTTTTT. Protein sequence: CASKYRSGEITGELFF.

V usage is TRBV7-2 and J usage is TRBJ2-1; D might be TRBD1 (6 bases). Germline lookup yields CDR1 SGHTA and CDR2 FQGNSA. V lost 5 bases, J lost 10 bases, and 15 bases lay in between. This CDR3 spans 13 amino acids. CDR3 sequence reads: CASSPFRGREQFF. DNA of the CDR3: TGTGCCAGCAGCCCATTCAGGGGACGCGAGCAGTTCTTC.

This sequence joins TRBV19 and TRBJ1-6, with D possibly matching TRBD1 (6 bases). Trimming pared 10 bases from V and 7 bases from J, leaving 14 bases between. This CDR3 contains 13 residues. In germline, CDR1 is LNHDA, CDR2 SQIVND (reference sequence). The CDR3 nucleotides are TGTGCCACCAGTGGGGGGGGCAATTCACCCCTCCACTTT. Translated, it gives CATSGGGNSPLHF.

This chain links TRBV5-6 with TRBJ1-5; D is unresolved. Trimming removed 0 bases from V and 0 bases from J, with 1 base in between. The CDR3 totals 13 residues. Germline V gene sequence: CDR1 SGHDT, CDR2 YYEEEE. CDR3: CASSLASNQPQHF. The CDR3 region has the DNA TGTGCCAGCAGCTTGGCTAGCAATCAGCCCCAGCATTTT. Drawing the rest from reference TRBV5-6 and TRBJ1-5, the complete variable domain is DAGVTQSPTHLIKTRGQQVTLRCSPKSGHDTVSWYQQALGQGPQFIFQYYEEEERQRGNFPDRFSGHQFPNYSSELNVNALLLGDSALYLCASSLASNQPQHFGDGTRLSIL.

CDR3 nucleotide sequence: TGTGCCAGCAGCCACGGGACAGGCGATGAGCAGTTCTTC. Its translation: CASSHGTGDEQFF. The rearrangement joins TRBV7-2 to TRBJ2-1, with 8 nucleotides matching TRBD1. The CDR3 has 13 residues. Germline CDR1 SGHTA, CDR2 FQGNSA. The J segment lost 8 bases and the V segment lost 5 bases, leaving 5 bases of the junction unmatched.

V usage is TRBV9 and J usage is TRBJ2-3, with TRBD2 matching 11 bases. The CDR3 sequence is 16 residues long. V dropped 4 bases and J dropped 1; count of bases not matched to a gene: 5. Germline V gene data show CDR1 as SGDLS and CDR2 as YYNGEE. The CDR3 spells CASSSFSGGGTDTQYF. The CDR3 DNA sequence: TGTGCCAGCAGCTCCTTTAGCGGGGGGGGCACAGATACGCAGTATTTT.

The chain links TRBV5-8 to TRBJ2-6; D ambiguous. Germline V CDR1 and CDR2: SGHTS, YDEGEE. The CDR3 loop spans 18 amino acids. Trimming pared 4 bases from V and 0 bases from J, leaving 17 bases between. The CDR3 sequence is CASSQFLGQSSGANVLTF. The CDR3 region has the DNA TGTGCCAGCAGCCAATTTCTGGGCCAGAGCTCTGGGGCCAACGTCCTGACTTTC.

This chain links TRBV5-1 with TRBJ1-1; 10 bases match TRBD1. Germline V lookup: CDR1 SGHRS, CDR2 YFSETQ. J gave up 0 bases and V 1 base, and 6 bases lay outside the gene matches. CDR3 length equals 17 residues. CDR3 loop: CASSLRGQGWLNTEAFF. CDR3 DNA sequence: TGCGCCAGCAGCTTGCGGGGACAGGGGTGGTTGAACACTGAAGCTTTCTTT.

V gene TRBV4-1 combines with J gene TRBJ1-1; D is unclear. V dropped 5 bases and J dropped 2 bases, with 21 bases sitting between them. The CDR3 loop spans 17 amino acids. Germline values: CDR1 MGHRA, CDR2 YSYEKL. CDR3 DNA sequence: TGCGCCAGCAGCTCAGCCCGGTCGGCCAGTCGAAACACTGAAGCTTTCTTT. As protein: CASSSARSASRNTEAFF.

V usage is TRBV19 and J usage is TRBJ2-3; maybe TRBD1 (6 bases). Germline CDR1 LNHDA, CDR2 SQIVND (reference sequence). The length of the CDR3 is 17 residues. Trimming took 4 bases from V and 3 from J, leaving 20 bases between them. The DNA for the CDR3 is TGTGCCAGTAGTAGGCCAGGGGCCCAGGGATGGACAGATACGCAGTATTTT. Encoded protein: CASSRPGAQGWTDTQYF. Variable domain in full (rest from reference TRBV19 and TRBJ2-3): DGGITQSPKYLFRKEGQNVTLSCEQNLNHDAMYWYRQDPGQGLRLIYYSQIVNDFQKGDIAEGYSVSREKKESFPLTVTSAQKNPTAFYLCASSRPGAQGWTDTQYFGPGTRLTVL.

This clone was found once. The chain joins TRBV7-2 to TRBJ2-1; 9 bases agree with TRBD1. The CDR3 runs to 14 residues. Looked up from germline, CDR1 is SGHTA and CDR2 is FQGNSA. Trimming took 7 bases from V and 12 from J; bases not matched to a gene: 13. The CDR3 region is CASIPGQGSRLQFF. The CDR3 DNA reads TGTGCCAGCATCCCGGGACAGGGCTCTCGGTTGCAGTTCTTC.

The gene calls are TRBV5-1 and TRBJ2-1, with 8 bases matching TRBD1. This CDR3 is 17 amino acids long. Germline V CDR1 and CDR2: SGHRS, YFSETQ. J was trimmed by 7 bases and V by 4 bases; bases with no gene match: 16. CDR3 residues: CASSKEPIGQGGNEQFF. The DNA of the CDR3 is TGCGCCAGCAGCAAGGAACCGATCGGACAGGGCGGGAATGAGCAGTTCTTC.

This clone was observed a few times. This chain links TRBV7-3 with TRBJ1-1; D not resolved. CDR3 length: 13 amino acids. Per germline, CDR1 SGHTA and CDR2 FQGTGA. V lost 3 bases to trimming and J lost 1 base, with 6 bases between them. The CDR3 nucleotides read TGTGCCAGCAGCTTTCAGAAGAACACTGAAGCTTTCTTT. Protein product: CASSFQKNTEAFF.